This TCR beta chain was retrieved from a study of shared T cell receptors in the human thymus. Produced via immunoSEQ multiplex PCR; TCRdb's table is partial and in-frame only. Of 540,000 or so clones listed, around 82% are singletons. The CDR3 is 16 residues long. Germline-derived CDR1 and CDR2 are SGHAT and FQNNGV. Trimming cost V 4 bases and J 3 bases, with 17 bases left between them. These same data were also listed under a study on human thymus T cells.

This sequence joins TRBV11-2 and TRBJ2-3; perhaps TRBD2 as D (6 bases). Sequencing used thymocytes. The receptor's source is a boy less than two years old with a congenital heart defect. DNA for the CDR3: TGTGCCAGCAGCTCAACCTGGAGACTAGAGACAGATACGCAGTATTTT. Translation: CASSSTWRLETDTQYF.